The following is a T cell receptor beta chain sequence with its context. This clonotype was observed a handful of times. The antigen it binds to is not known. The germline gene is not matched at one end of the junction; a read error may be the cause. Reading the label with the study, this specimen's treatment or condition is: roughly 10-day PBMC culture with coronavirus spike peptide pools or control peptides (ViraFEST assay). The ViraFEST assay was used in the study, in which antigen-specific T cells were expanded with peptide pools and expanded clonotypes were subsequently identified by TCR sequencing. The positive SARS-CoV-2 PCR tests of the convalescent patients were dated from March to December 2020, before the Alpha, Beta and Delta variants emerged in the United States. Each well held around 1.9 million PBMCs cultured with approximately 9.1 ug/ml peptide pools in IMDM containing 5% human AB serum and around 10 IU/ml IL-2. Half of the culture medium was replaced with fresh IL-2-containing medium on days 3 and 7. After nine to eleven days of culture, CD4+ T cells were isolated by negative selection with the EasySep CD4+ T cell isolation kit. Ficoll-Paque Plus gradient centrifugation was used to isolate PBMCs from whole blood, and the isolated PBMCs were then either used fresh or cryopreserved at -140C. In general, triplicate wells were set up for every culture condition.

This sample was included in a study of vaccination and CD4 T cells after COVID-19 (dated by TCRdb to between 2021 and 2022). Context from the whole study: Convalescent patients had a positive SARS-CoV-2 result on nasal swab PCR, and of these patients, several had mild disease and one had severe disease. Overlapping spike peptide pools from SARS-CoV-2 and from the common cold coronaviruses HCoV-NL63, HCoV-OC43 and HCoV-229E were used as culture stimuli. The spike-specific CD4+ TCR repertoire was compared before and after mRNA vaccination in 10 COVID-19 convalescent patients and several infection-naive healthy vaccine recipients. In control cultures, a CEFX viral epitope pool was used as positive control, an HIV-1 Nef peptide pool was used as negative control, or no peptide was added. Post-vaccine blood samples were obtained a median of around 74 days after the second vaccine dose, with a range of roughly 13 to 250 days. Post-COVID blood samples from convalescent patients were collected a median of approximately 100 days after diagnosis, with a range of 35 to 161 days. Two doses of either the Pfizer-BioNTech BNT162b2 vaccine (n=8) or the Moderna mRNA-1273 vaccine (n=2) were administered to participants. The convalescent cohort comprised six males and four females, including two Hispanic individuals, seven Caucasians, two Asians and one multiracial person.

Receptor amplification or capture employed PCR. DNA from cultured CD4+ T cells was subjected to TCR sequencing with the Oncomine TCR Beta short-read assay at the Johns Hopkins FTIC core. The QIAamp micro DNA kit was used to extract genomic DNA from the cultured CD4+ T cells. The Oncomine TCR Beta libraries from cultured CD4+ T cells were pooled using unique dual indexes and then sequenced on an Illumina iSeq 100. The published analysis was carried out like this. Non-productive sequences were removed, and CDR3s that did not start with C, did not end with F or W, or were shorter than 7 amino acids were discarded. The MANAFEST web application was used to identify antigen-specific clonotypes by comparing peptide-stimulated wells against reference wells and other culture wells. Positive clones required FDR below 0.05, an odds ratio above 5, and productive frequency above 0.1% in at least two of three replicate wells. Cross-reactive clonotypes were defined as significantly expanded in both SARS-CoV-2 spike wells and at least one common cold coronavirus spike condition. Similarity between CDR3 sequences was evaluated in R version 3.6.1 using Levenshtein distances (stringdist) and unrooted phylogenetic trees (ape). Starting from the raw public reads, TCRdb applied fastp trimming at Q25, assembled clones with MiXCR and retained in-frame beta chains. Each entry merges the rows of one CDR3 protein and shows their most common DNA and genes. TCRdb, not the original authors, processed these V and J calls. The sample data list under 15,000 distinct CDR3 sequences, and roughly 60% of these were observed just once. Approximately 10% of the sample comes from the top ten.

Study-wide findings and limitations: The median count of SARS-CoV-2-reactive clonotypes went up from approximately 20 after infection to a few dozen after vaccination, although the change was not significant. Nearly all vaccine-specific clones in convalescent patients (304 of 307) were mono-reactive for SARS-CoV-2 spike rather than cross-reactive with common cold coronaviruses. Among convalescent patients, a median around 86% of the SARS-CoV-2-reactive clones seen after vaccination appeared only after vaccination, which suggests priming specific to the vaccine. Only a relatively small number of convalescent patients were included in the study, and early timepoints following natural infection were not analyzed.

Including cysteine and phenylalanine, the CDR3 has 11 amino acids. The sequence is cut down to CDR3 DNA, 33 bases in frame from base 1. The germline V gene (reference sequence) sets CDR1 to DFQATT and CDR2 to SNEGSKA. The sequence joins TRBV20-1 to TRBJ1-2; a stretch of 9 junction bases matches TRBD1. This material consisted of CD4+ T cells from blood, cultured in vitro, taken before SARS-CoV-2 vaccination. This clonotype was sampled from a human donor who had recovered from COVID-19. Here is the DNA: TGCAGTGCCAGAGGACAGGGGTCGGACACCTTC. This encodes CSARGQGSDTF.